What follows are 29 T cell receptor beta chains derived from one specimen sequenced in a study of type 1 regulatory T cells (dated by TCRdb to about 2021). Antigens for these TCRs are unknown. TCRdb shows the sequencer as Illumina MiSeq. The public reads were run again by TCRdb, first through fastp at Q25 and then through MiXCR, and only productive beta chains were kept. Every distinct CDR3 protein forms one entry, paired with its most common genes and DNA. This sample lists roughly 60,000 distinct CDR3 sequences; over 50% were detected once. Jointly, the top ten make up approximately 2% of the sample. The sequencing sample was made of cultured non-Tr1 T cells, either the whole culture or a sorted T cell fraction (not recorded which). The sample's cell subset or site label, in plain terms: non-Tr1 population from the T-allo10 product. The source of these receptors is a human donor in good health.

As for this clonotype: One junction end does not reproduce the germline sequence, and a read error may be involved. This chain joins TRBV9 and TRBJ2-3; 9 bases align to TRBD1. This CDR3 is built from 15 residues. Germline loops: CDR1 SGDLS, CDR2 YYNGEE. CDR3 DNA: TGTGGCAGCAGCGTAGGGACAGGGTGGACAGATACGCAGTATTTT. This encodes CGSSVGTGWTDTQYF.

The chain combines TRBV20-1 with TRBJ2-1; 8 nucleotides agree with TRBD2. Germline trimming cut 0 bases from V and 5 bases from J; bases unmatched to any gene: 9. Germline V gives CDR1 DFQATT, CDR2 SNEGSKA (reference sequence). This CDR3 comprises 16 residues. CDR3 in amino acids: CSARDQGGRIHNEQFF. The CDR3 coding sequence is TGCAGTGCTAGAGATCAGGGCGGGAGGATCCACAATGAGCAGTTCTTC.

The V gene is TRBV7-9, the J gene TRBJ2-3; the D gene is possibly TRBD1 (6 bases). V lost 2 bases to trimming and J lost 5 bases, with 14 bases between them. CDR3 size: 15 residues. Germline CDR1 is SEHNR and CDR2 is FQNEAQ (reference sequence). The CDR3 coding sequence is TGTGCCAGCAGCTTATTACAGGGCGCTGGAGATACGCAGTATTTT. Protein product: CASSLLQGAGDTQYF.

The chain links TRBV12-3 or TRBV12-4 to TRBJ2-7; 7 bases agree with TRBD1. J lost 5 bases, V lost 6 bases, and 10 bases had no gene match. The CDR3 sequence is 14 residues long. The CDR3 loop is CASRPNRGSHEQYF. The CDR3 DNA is TGTGCCAGCAGACCCAACAGGGGTTCCCACGAGCAGTACTTC.

Here the CDR3 reads CSATAGLAYEQYF. CDR3 nucleotide sequence: TGCAGTGCCACGGCCGGTCTAGCCTACGAGCAGTACTTC. The chain employs TRBV20-1 and TRBJ2-7; no reliable D call. The CDR3 length is 13 residues. The germline gives CDR1 DFQATT, CDR2 SNEGSKA (reference sequence). Trimming removed 6 bases from V and 2 bases from J, with 14 bases in between.

This clonotype is medium-sized by share. The genes are TRBV12-3 or TRBV12-4 and TRBJ2-7; D is uncertain. This CDR3 is built from 13 residues. The V and J ends lost 5 bases and 2 bases respectively, with 10 bases between them. CDR3 sequence: CASSLGSPYEQYF. The CDR3 DNA is TGTGCCAGCAGTCTCGGCTCCCCCTACGAGCAGTACTTC.

This clonotype has just a few counts. Written as DNA, the CDR3 is TGCAGCGTTGGCCAGGGATTTTCAACTGAAGCTTTCTTT. It encodes CSVGQGFSTEAFF. The gene calls are TRBV29-1 and TRBJ1-1, with D possibly TRBD1 on 5 matching bases. V was clipped by 4 bases and J by 5 bases, with 14 bases between them. The CDR3 has 13 residues. CDR1 and CDR2 from the germline V gene are SQVTM and ANQGSEA.

Details on this clonotype: A clone one base away is much larger, so this may be a read error. The genes are TRBV4-1 and TRBJ2-7; 11 bases are shared with TRBD2. Germline V gene lookup returns CDR1 MGHRA and CDR2 YSYEKL. The CDR3 contains 16 residues. The CDR3 loop reads CAISQVGTSGTYEQYF. The CDR3 DNA follows: TGCGCCATCAGCCAAGTAGGGACTAGCGGAACCTACGAGCAGTACTTC.

The gene calls are TRBV29-1 and TRBJ1-1; 9 bases match TRBD1. The trim removed 6 bases at V and 2 bases at J, leaving 1 base unmatched. The CDR3 runs to 12 residues. The germline CDR1 and CDR2 sequences are SQVTM and ANQGSEA. Here the CDR3 reads CSVGQGNTEAFF. The DNA for the CDR3 is TGCAGCGTGGGACAGGGTAACACTGAAGCTTTCTTT.

This clonotype was seen only a few times. This chain links TRBV2 with TRBJ2-5, with TRBD1 identical over 8 bases. The CDR3 consists of 11 residues. J lost 4 bases, V lost 9 bases, and 1 base had no gene match. Per germline, CDR1 SNHLY and CDR2 FYNNEI. In DNA, the CDR3 is TGTGCCAGTACAGGGGGAGAGACCCAGTACTTC. Residues: CASTGGETQYF.

This clonotype was seen a single time. The chain couples TRBV20-1 to TRBJ2-5, with 7 bases aligning to TRBD1. The CDR3 runs 15 residues. The V and J ends lost 3 bases and 2 bases, in that order; junction bases with no gene match: 9. In germline, CDR1 is DFQATT, CDR2 SNEGSKA (reference sequence). The CDR3 loop is CSASPLGQSQETQYF. In nucleotides, the CDR3 is TGCAGTGCTAGCCCCTTGGGACAGTCACAAGAGACCCAGTACTTC.

This clonotype was seen a handful of times. CDR3 in DNA: TGCGCCAGCAGCTTTTCGACACCTCTGAACACCGGGGAGCTGTTTTTT. Amino acids: CASSFSTPLNTGELFF. The V gene is TRBV5-1, the J gene TRBJ2-2; no firm D call. Between the trimmed V and J ends, which lost 2 bases and 1 base, there was a span of 12 bases. CDR1 SGHRS and CDR2 YFSETQ come from the germline V gene. The CDR3 spans 16 residues.

The chain uses TRBV3-1 and TRBJ2-7; 8 nucleotides align to TRBD2. Germline V lookup: CDR1 LGHDT, CDR2 YNNKEL (reference sequence). CDR3 length: 15 amino acids. V shed 2 bases and J 3 bases; nucleotides not matched to a gene: 6. Written as DNA, the CDR3 is TGTGCCAGCAGCCAACAACTAGCGGTGGGCTACGAGCAGTACTTC. Protein: CASSQQLAVGYEQYF.

The chain links TRBV20-1 to TRBJ2-1; 9 nucleotides agree with TRBD1. With 5 bases clipped from V and 6 bases from J, the junction kept 8 bases outside the gene matches. The CDR3 is 14 residues long. Germline CDR1 DFQATT, CDR2 SNEGSKA (reference sequence). The CDR3 DNA is TGCAGTGCTGTCCGCGGGACAGGGCTCAATGAGCAGTTCTTC. It encodes CSAVRGTGLNEQFF.

This chain links TRBV2 with TRBJ2-1, with TRBD2 matching 9 bases. V dropped 1 base and J dropped 5; count of bases not matched to a gene: 3. The CDR3 totals 15 residues. The germline V gene encodes CDR1 SNHLY and CDR2 FYNNEI. The CDR3 DNA is TGTGCCAGCAGTGAAGGACTAGCGGCCAACAATGAGCAGTTCTTC. Encoded protein: CASSEGLAANNEQFF.

This clonotype has more than one count but fewer than ten. This chain links TRBV2 with TRBJ2-3; no clear D gene. With 6 bases removed from V and 0 bases from J, the gap between germline ends came to 13 bases. This CDR3 is 15 amino acids long. From germline, CDR1 is SNHLY and CDR2 FYNNEI. The CDR3 sequence is CASSDIRASTDTQYF. CDR3 DNA: TGTGCCAGCAGCGACATTCGGGCTAGCACAGATACGCAGTATTTT.

The gene calls are TRBV24-1 and TRBJ2-7; 7 bases agree with TRBD1. With V trimmed by 5 bases and J by 4 bases, 4 bases remained unmatched. This CDR3 is 13 amino acids long. CDR1 is KGHDR and CDR2 is SFDVKD in the germline V gene. CDR3 DNA sequence: TGTGCCACCAGTGGGGGGACAGATTACGAGCAGTACTTC. Encoded protein: CATSGGTDYEQYF.

The CDR3 reads CATSRGQGLDTQYF. The CDR3 DNA sequence: TGTGCCACCAGCAGAGGACAGGGGTTAGATACGCAGTATTTT. The J gene is TRBJ2-3, the V gene TRBV15, with 8 bases identical to TRBD1. Germline CDR1 is LNHNV and CDR2 is YYDKDF (reference sequence). The CDR3 sequence is 14 residues long. The V and J ends lost 1 base and 5 bases, in that order; junction bases with no gene match: 2.

The rearrangement uses TRBV30 and TRBJ1-5; weak D call: TRBD1 (6 bases). The V gene's germline CDR1 is GTSNPN and CDR2 SVGIG (reference sequence). The CDR3 consists of 14 residues. Trimming pared 5 bases from V and 7 bases from J, leaving 18 bases between. In DNA form, the CDR3 reads TGTGCCTGGGATACAGGGCGTGGAAGCCAGCCCCAGCATTTT. Protein product: CAWDTGRGSQPQHF. The full variable domain, in which reference TRBV30 and TRBJ1-5 provide the parts outside the CDR3, is SQTIHQWPATLVQPVGSPLSLECTVEGTSNPNLYWYRQAAGRGLQLLFYSVGIGQISSEVPQNLSASRPQDRQFILSSKKLLLSDSGFYLCAWDTGRGSQPQHFGDGTRLSIL.

In its sample, this clonotype was seen a few times. The chain links TRBV27 to TRBJ1-5; D gene uncertain. Germline CDR1 reads MNHEY; CDR2 reads SMNVEV (reference sequence). The CDR3 sequence is 15 residues long. V lost 2 bases and J 9 bases, leaving 17 bases between the germline ends. CDR3 protein: CASSLGFAGVWPQHF. CDR3 DNA sequence: TGTGCCAGCAGTTTAGGGTTCGCAGGCGTATGGCCCCAGCATTTT.

The rearrangement uses TRBV29-1 and TRBJ1-4, with D perhaps matching TRBD1 (5 bases). Germline lookup yields CDR1 SQVTM and CDR2 ANQGSEA. The CDR3 has 13 amino acids. The ends were cut back, 4 bases at V and 5 bases at J, with 11 bases in the middle. The CDR3 region has the DNA TGCAGCGTTGGGGGAGGGGAAAATGAAAAACTGTTTTTT. It codes for CSVGGGENEKLFF. The full variable domain, in which reference TRBV29-1 and TRBJ1-4 provide the parts outside the CDR3, is SAVISQKPSRDICQRGTSLTIQCQVDSQVTMMFWYRQQPGQSLTLIATANQGSEATYESGFVIDKFPISRPNLTFSTLTVSNMSPEDSSIYLCSVGGGENEKLFFGSGTQLSVL.

V usage is TRBV7-9 and J usage is TRBJ2-1; TRBD2 might be the D (7 bases). Germline V gene data show CDR1 as SEHNR and CDR2 as FQNEAQ (reference sequence). The CDR3 has 16 residues. V lost 4 bases and J 4 bases, leaving 17 bases between the germline ends. CDR3 in DNA: TGTGCCAGCAGCTCCGACCGGGGGGCGCAATACAATGAGCAGTTCTTC. It translates to CASSSDRGAQYNEQFF.

J is TRBJ2-1 and V is TRBV2; TRBD1 matches 8 bases. Germline-derived CDR1 and CDR2 are SNHLY and FYNNEI. There are 13 residues in the CDR3. V trimming: 7 bases; J trimming: 4 bases; junction bases outside the gene matches: 3. CDR3 residues: CASIRDRYNEQFF. In DNA form, the CDR3 reads TGTGCCAGCATTCGGGACAGGTACAATGAGCAGTTCTTC.

A few counts support this clonotype. The chain links TRBV9 to TRBJ2-1; D gene uncertain. V lost 3 bases and J lost 8, with 6 bases in between. Per germline, CDR1 SGDLS and CDR2 YYNGEE. The CDR3 runs to 11 residues. The CDR3 DNA reads as TGTGCCAGCAGCGCCAAGGATGAGCAGTTCTTC. Protein product: CASSAKDEQFF.

By proportion, this clonotype is medium-sized. The CDR3 DNA reads TGTGCCAGCAGTTTAGGAGCGGGAGGGTTAAATGAGCAGTTCTTC. Translated: CASSLGAGGLNEQFF. The chain combines TRBV12-3 or TRBV12-4 with TRBJ2-1; the match to TRBD2 covers 10 bases. The CDR3 has 15 residues. V shed 1 base and J 7 bases; nucleotides not matched to a gene: 4.

This chain links TRBV12-3 or TRBV12-4 with TRBJ2-2; D uncertain. The CDR3 contains 14 residues. V was cut by 5 bases and J by 4 bases, with 11 bases left in between. The CDR3 DNA sequence: TGTGCCAGCAGTCCGTCCCATGGCACCGGGGAGCTGTTTTTT. Translation: CASSPSHGTGELFF.

This clonotype was seen many times. The chain is built from TRBV7-9 and TRBJ1-1, with D unclear. Germline CDR1 reads SEHNR; CDR2 reads FQNEAQ (reference sequence). This CDR3 has 15 amino acids. V was trimmed by 5 bases and J by 3 bases, leaving 16 bases between them. Written as DNA, the CDR3 is TGTGCCAGCAGCAAAAGGACGGAGAGACACACTGAAGCTTTCTTT. It encodes CASSKRTERHTEAFF.

The chain has TRBV11-2 and TRBJ1-1; D not certain. The CDR3 is 12 residues long. Germline V gene sequence: CDR1 SGHAT, CDR2 FQNNGV. V lost 0 bases and J 4 bases, leaving 3 bases between the germline ends. CDR3 coding DNA: TGTGCCAGCAGCTTAGACTTCACTGAAGCTTTCTTT. Its protein is CASSLDFTEAFF. Full variable domain (remainder filled in from reference TRBV11-2 and TRBJ1-1): EAGVAQSPRYKIIEKRQSVAFWCNPISGHATLYWYQQILGQGPKLLIQFQNNGVVDDSQLPKDRFSAERLKGVDSTLKIQPAKLEDSAVYLCASSLDFTEAFFGQGTRLTVV.

This sequence joins TRBV11-2 and TRBJ2-7; TRBD2 matches 8 bases. Per the germline V gene, CDR1 is SGHAT and CDR2 is FQNNGV. The V and J ends lost 5 bases and 2 bases, in that order; junction bases with no gene match: 8. The CDR3 spans 15 residues. The CDR3 nucleotides read TGTGCCAGCAGCAAGGGGAGTAGCGGGACCTACGAGCAGTACTTC. The encoded protein is CASSKGSSGTYEQYF.